Following are 31 T cell receptor beta chains from one sample sequenced in a study of T cells in Graves' hyperthyroidism and ophthalmopathy (dated by TCRdb to the late 2010s). Library generation was performed with multiplex PCR. TCRdb lists the instrument as Illumina HiSeq 2000. The TCR beta CDR3 regions were amplified from the RNA transcripts. For the first round of RT-PCR on the TCR CDR3, the HTBI primer set was used together with the Qiagen OneStep RT-PCR kit. TCRdb handled the public reads itself, with Q25 trimming in fastp and clone calling in MiXCR, and kept productive beta chains. Each entry merges the rows of one CDR3 protein and shows their most common DNA and genes. The sample yields fewer than 500,000 distinct CDR3 sequences; roughly 14% were counted once. The ten largest make up approximately 13% of the sample. Sample: blood. The origin of the receptors is a man aged 18 to 29 with Graves' ophthalmopathy.

The genes are TRBV27 and TRBJ2-7; unclear D gene. The germline gives CDR1 MNHEY, CDR2 SMNVEV (reference sequence). The CDR3 sequence is 15 residues long. The germline V and J ends were trimmed by 2 bases and 0 bases, with 11 bases remaining between them. The CDR3 is CASSLGPHSSYEQYF. The CDR3 nucleotides read TGTGCCAGCAGTTTAGGCCCCCACAGCTCCTACGAGCAGTACTTC.

This clonotype was counted only a few times. CDR3 in amino acids: CASSVGASNYGYTF. DNA of the CDR3: TGTGCCAGTAGCGTGGGGGCATCTAACTATGGCTACACCTTC. The chain combines TRBV27 with TRBJ1-2; tentatively, D is TRBD1 (6 bases). The germline V and J ends were trimmed by 9 bases and 0 bases, with 14 bases remaining between them. This CDR3 spans 14 amino acids. CDR1 MNHEY and CDR2 SMNVEV come from the germline V gene (reference sequence).

The table lists this clonotype with a few counts. The V and J genes are TRBV27 and TRBJ2-2; D uncertain. Trimming cost V 7 bases and J 6 bases, with 6 bases left between them. The CDR3 sequence is 11 residues long. The germline V gene has CDR1 MNHEY and CDR2 SMNVEV (reference sequence). CDR3 in DNA: TGTGCCAGCACCCAGTCCGGGGAGCTGTTTTTT. Translation: CASTQSGELFF.

This clonotype appeared many times. The J gene is TRBJ1-1, the V gene TRBV19; D unclear. CDR3 size: 13 residues. Germline V gene data show CDR1 as LNHDA and CDR2 as SQIVND (reference sequence). Between the trimmed V and J ends, which lost 3 bases and 4 bases, there was a span of 9 bases. CDR3 DNA: TGTGCCAGTAGTATTGGGTGGGGCACTGAAGCTTTCTTT. It yields the protein CASSIGWGTEAFF.

The chain joins TRBV28 to TRBJ2-7, with D possibly matching TRBD1 (5 bases). The CDR3 spans 13 residues. The V end lost 7 bases, the J end lost 2 bases, and 12 bases lay between the germline ends. Looked up from germline, CDR1 is MDHEN and CDR2 is SYDVKM. The CDR3 DNA reads TGTGCCAGCACCCTAGGGGCCCCCTACGAGCAGTACTTC. This gives the protein CASTLGAPYEQYF.

This clonotype occurred many times. The CDR3 region is CSVDLTLRGTYNEQFF. The CDR3, as DNA: TGCAGCGTTGATCTAACCTTAAGGGGGACCTACAATGAGCAGTTCTTC. The chain combines TRBV29-1 with TRBJ2-1; possibly TRBD1 for D (6 bases). CDR3 length: 16 amino acids. The V gene's germline CDR1 is SQVTM and CDR2 ANQGSEA. V lost 3 bases to trimming and J lost 2 bases, with 17 bases between them.

The rearrangement uses TRBV7-9 and TRBJ1-5; D is possibly TRBD1 (6 bases). The V end lost 3 bases, the J end lost 6 bases, and 18 bases lay between the germline ends. This CDR3 is 16 amino acids long. Germline V lookup: CDR1 SEHNR, CDR2 FQNEAQ (reference sequence). The CDR3 protein is CASSFPTDRRGQPQHF. The DNA for the CDR3 is TGTGCCAGCAGCTTTCCGACTGACAGGAGGGGTCAGCCCCAGCATTTT.

This clonotype was seen only a few times. V gene TRBV5-1 combines with J gene TRBJ1-4; D gene uncertain. Germline V lookup: CDR1 SGHRS, CDR2 YFSETQ. Trimming left V 2 bases short and J 5 bases short, with 10 bases between. The CDR3 is 14 amino acids. CDR3 in amino acids: CASSLRVGNEKLFF. The CDR3 DNA is TGCGCCAGCAGCTTAAGGGTTGGGAATGAAAAACTGTTTTTT.

This rearrangement joins TRBV7-9 to TRBJ1-6; D is uncertain. In germline, CDR1 is SEHNR, CDR2 FQNEAQ (reference sequence). The CDR3 runs 13 residues. The V and J ends lost 5 bases and 4 bases respectively, with 6 bases between them. The CDR3, as DNA: TGTGCCAGCAGCCCACTTTATAATTCACCCCTCCACTTT. Protein product: CASSPLYNSPLHF.

This chain uses TRBV4-1 with TRBJ2-5, with 13 bases matching TRBD2. Germline values: CDR1 MGHRA, CDR2 YSYEKL. V gave up 3 bases and J gave up 1 base; unmatched junction bases: 14. The CDR3 consists of 20 residues. As DNA, the CDR3 is TGCGCCAGCAGCCACCCCCCGAGCGGGACTAGCGGGAACTTCCAAGAGACCCAGTACTTC. It encodes CASSHPPSGTSGNFQETQYF.

This clonotype was detected only a few times. The V and J genes are TRBV20-1 and TRBJ2-6; no reliable D call. Looked up from germline, CDR1 is DFQATT and CDR2 is SNEGSKA (reference sequence). Trimming took 0 bases from V and 0 from J, leaving 9 bases between them. The CDR3 covers 16 residues. For the CDR3, the DNA is TGCAGTGCTAGAGATAGGTTGGTCTCTGGGGCCAACGTCCTGACTTTC. As protein: CSARDRLVSGANVLTF.

The V and J genes are TRBV5-6 and TRBJ1-4; TRBD1 agrees at 7 bases. This CDR3 has 15 amino acids. The V gene's germline CDR1 is SGHDT and CDR2 YYEEEE. The V gene end was trimmed by 0 bases and the J gene end by 10 bases; junction bases not matched to a gene: 9. This chain's CDR3 is CASSLEQGRGGKLFF. The CDR3 DNA reads as TGTGCCAGCAGCTTGGAACAGGGCAGGGGGGGAAAACTGTTTTTT.

This clonotype was observed a few times. This chain uses TRBV18 with TRBJ2-2, with no clear D. The CDR3 spans 13 residues. Trimming left V 2 bases short and J 4 bases short, with 5 bases between. Germline V CDR1 and CDR2: KGHSH, LQKENI. The CDR3 region is CASSPGPTGELFF. The CDR3 DNA sequence: TGTGCCAGCTCACCAGGGCCCACCGGGGAGCTGTTTTTT.

V gene TRBV10-1 combines with J gene TRBJ1-1; 10 bases fit TRBD1. Per the germline V gene, CDR1 is WNHNN and CDR2 is SYGVQD (reference sequence). This CDR3 contains 12 residues. J lost 5 bases, V lost 8 bases, and 2 bases had no gene match. The CDR3: CASGDRGTEAFF. For the CDR3, the DNA is TGCGCCAGCGGGGACAGGGGAACTGAAGCTTTCTTT.

There are many counts of this clonotype. The V and J genes are TRBV9 and TRBJ2-1; 7 bases match TRBD2. V lost 3 bases and J lost 10; bases outside the gene matches: 13. CDR3 length: 15 amino acids. The germline CDR1 and CDR2 sequences are SGDLS and YYNGEE. The CDR3 spells CASSEAGTITMEQFF. CDR3 coding DNA: TGTGCCAGCAGCGAGGCCGGGACTATCACGATGGAGCAGTTCTTC.

This clonotype was seen repeatedly, ten times or more. V is TRBV10-2 and J is TRBJ1-2; tentatively, D is TRBD1 (5 bases). This CDR3 is built from 15 residues. Looked up from germline, CDR1 is WSHSY and CDR2 is SAAADI. Trimming left V 4 bases short and J 0 bases short, with 12 bases between. The CDR3 sequence: CASSVLGRANYGYTF. CDR3 nucleotide sequence: TGCGCCAGCAGTGTTTTGGGGCGAGCTAACTATGGCTACACCTTC.

This clonotype has ten or more counts. This chain links TRBV11-2 with TRBJ1-5; no definite D call. The CDR3 consists of 13 residues. Germline V gene lookup returns CDR1 SGHAT and CDR2 FQNNGV. V lost 5 bases, J lost 0 bases, and 5 bases lay in between. The CDR3 loop reads CASSVNSNQPQHF. The CDR3, as DNA: TGTGCCAGCAGCGTAAATAGCAATCAGCCCCAGCATTTT.

With respect to this clonotype: Since no conserved phenylalanine or tryptophan closes the CDR3, a read error is the likely cause. The V call is TRBV18, the J call TRBJ2-7, with D unclear. Germline-derived CDR1 and CDR2 are KGHSH and LQKENI. Trimming pared 3 bases from V and 2 bases from J, leaving 11 bases between. The CDR3 totals 14 residues. CDR3 sequence (DNA): TGTGCCAGCTCACCCGGACGACTTGCCTACGAGCAGTACCTC. Translation gives CASSPGRLAYEQYL.

V gene TRBV10-3 combines with J gene TRBJ2-3; D is perhaps TRBD2 (6 bases). CDR3 length equals 14 residues. Germline assignment: CDR1 ENHRY and CDR2 SYGVKD. The V end was cut by 4 bases, the J end by 7 bases, with 15 bases between. The DNA for the CDR3 is TGTGCCATCAGTGTCGCGGGACTCCGCTATACGCAGTATTTT. Protein: CAISVAGLRYTQYF.

This clonotype appeared a few times. The rearrangement uses TRBV7-3 and TRBJ2-5; 8 bases are shared with TRBD2. The CDR3 contains 15 residues. Germline lookup yields CDR1 SGHTA and CDR2 FQGTGA. With V trimmed by 2 bases and J by 4 bases, 6 bases remained unmatched. The DNA of the CDR3 is TGTGCCAGCAGCTTACTAGCGGGCACGGGAGAGACCCAGTACTTC. Protein: CASSLLAGTGETQYF.

The V gene is TRBV15, the J gene TRBJ1-1; 7 bases are shared with TRBD1. The V gene's germline CDR1 is LNHNV and CDR2 YYDKDF (reference sequence). This CDR3 comprises 15 residues. The ends lost 5 bases at V and 1 base at J; junction bases unmatched: 7. This CDR3 is CATSGRGQTNTEAFF. CDR3 bases: TGTGCCACCAGCGGCCGGGGACAGACGAACACTGAAGCTTTCTTT.

This clonotype was observed many times. V usage is TRBV6-1 and J usage is TRBJ1-1; no firm D call. The CDR3 consists of 15 residues. Trimming took 5 bases from V and 0 from J, leaving 13 bases between them. Germline CDR1 reads MNHNS; CDR2 reads SASEGT. Here the CDR3 reads CASSNRQHMNTEAFF. CDR3 DNA sequence: TGTGCCAGCAGTAACCGTCAGCACATGAACACTGAAGCTTTCTTT.

This clonotype was recorded at least ten times. The chain has TRBV13 and TRBJ1-2; TRBD1 aligns across 9 bases. This CDR3 comprises 15 residues. J lost 2 bases, V lost 5 bases, and 6 bases had no gene match. Germline CDR1 reads PRHDT; CDR2 reads FYEKMQ (reference sequence). Here the CDR3 reads CASSAAGTGNYGYTF. The CDR3 nucleotides are TGTGCCAGCAGCGCGGCCGGGACAGGGAACTATGGCTACACCTTC. Drawing the rest from reference TRBV13 and TRBJ1-2, the complete variable domain is AAGVIQSPRHLIKEKRETATLKCYPIPRHDTVYWYQQGPGQDPQFLISFYEKMQSDKGSIPDRFSAQQFSDYHSELNMSSLELGDSALYFCASSAAGTGNYGYTFGSGTRLTVV.

This clonotype came up many times. This chain links TRBV12-3 or TRBV12-4 with TRBJ2-5; the match to TRBD2 covers 12 bases. This CDR3 spans 16 amino acids. With V trimmed by 6 bases and J by 4 bases, 9 bases remained unmatched. This CDR3 is CASSALAGGRRETQYF. The DNA of the CDR3 is TGTGCCAGCAGCGCACTAGCGGGGGGACGCAGAGAGACCCAGTACTTC.

Only a few counts were recorded for this clonotype. The rearrangement joins TRBV20-1 to TRBJ2-7, with D possibly matching TRBD2 (5 bases). The germline V gene encodes CDR1 DFQATT and CDR2 SNEGSKA (reference sequence). The CDR3 has 18 residues. The V and J ends lost 0 bases and 0 bases respectively, with 21 bases between them. In DNA form, the CDR3 reads TGCAGTGCTAGAGAGAGGGATAAAGGGTACAAGAGCTCCTACGAGCAGTACTTC. Protein product: CSARERDKGYKSSYEQYF.

The rearrangement uses TRBV20-1 and TRBJ1-6; D is possibly TRBD1 (6 bases). Germline lookup yields CDR1 DFQATT and CDR2 SNEGSKA (reference sequence). The CDR3 is 15 amino acids. V lost 0 bases and J 6 bases, leaving 12 bases between the germline ends. The CDR3 region is CSARDRGTINSPLHF. The DNA for the CDR3 is TGCAGTGCTAGAGATCGGGGGACAATTAATTCACCCCTCCACTTT.

This clonotype was seen a single time. The V gene is TRBV6-1, the J gene TRBJ2-1, with a weak D call TRBD2 (5 bases). Germline CDR1 MNHNS, CDR2 SASEGT. The CDR3 runs to 13 residues. V was clipped by 8 bases and J by 12 bases, with 20 bases between them. In DNA, the CDR3 is TGTGCCAGCTACAGTACCCCTCGACGGGGGCAGTTCTTC. Its translation is CASYSTPRRGQFF.

This clonotype showed up many times. The V call is TRBV13, the J call TRBJ2-1; D may be TRBD1 (5 bases). The CDR3 contains 15 residues. From germline, CDR1 is PRHDT and CDR2 FYEKMQ (reference sequence). Trimming stripped 4 bases from V and 5 bases from J, with 15 bases between. Here the CDR3 reads CASSSPEVGHNEQFF. CDR3 coding DNA: TGTGCCAGCAGCTCGCCTGAAGTGGGGCACAATGAGCAGTTCTTC.

This clonotype came up many times. The chain has TRBV30 and TRBJ2-1, with unresolved D. Germline V lookup: CDR1 GTSNPN, CDR2 SVGIG (reference sequence). This CDR3 is built from 12 residues. V shed 2 bases and J shed 3 bases, with 5 bases lying between them. The CDR3 loop reads CAWSPFYNEQFF. The CDR3 DNA reads as TGTGCCTGGAGTCCCTTCTACAATGAGCAGTTCTTC.

The chain links TRBV2 to TRBJ2-7; 7 bases fit TRBD2. Germline CDR1 and CDR2: SNHLY and FYNNEI. The CDR3 consists of 12 residues. J gave up 5 bases and V 6 bases, and 4 bases lay outside the gene matches. In nucleotides, the CDR3 is TGTGCCAGCAGAAGGACTAGTGACGAGCAGTACTTC. It translates to CASRRTSDEQYF.

The rearrangement links TRBV6-1 to TRBJ2-2; no clear D gene. Trimming stripped 6 bases from V and 8 bases from J, with 16 bases between. This CDR3 spans 14 amino acids. CDR1 is MNHNS, CDR2 SASEGT, per germline. Written as DNA, the CDR3 is TGTGCCAGCAGACCCTGGGCGACCGAGGGGGAGCTGTTTTTT. Translation: CASRPWATEGELFF.